This entry features one T cell receptor beta chain sequence. This entry belongs to a study of shared clonotypes between healthy human individuals. V dropped 9 bases and J dropped 0; count of bases not matched to a gene: 14. The CDR3 has 18 amino acids. Germline lookup yields CDR1 SGHRS and CDR2 YFSETQ. Every subset had its genomic DNA shared out evenly among several immunoSEQ plates. Authors' methods: ImmunoSEQ supplied junction-only sequences lacking quality scores, so filtering was different. Profiled with immunoSEQ multiplex PCR; TCRdb holds only in-frame clones, not every one. V and J calls and clone size are as listed in that table; D and trimming were resolved from the DNA. The data hold some 700,000 clones, with about 90% observed a single time.

Sequencing used memory CD8+ T cells from PBMCs. Subset: CD45RO+ cells pooled with CCR7-negative TemRA cells. The TCR comes from a man between 18 and 29 years old in good health. Some clones in this sample may be carry-over from other donors' samples. The rearrangement joins TRBV5-1 to TRBJ2-3; 12 bases align to TRBD2. CDR3 DNA: TGCGCCACTAGGACTAGCGGGACAACCCCCTTCAGCACAGATACGCAGTATTTT. Translating it yields CATRTSGTTPFSTDTQYF.